Detailed here is one T cell receptor beta chain. Measured with immunoSEQ multiplex PCR; TCRdb has only the in-frame clones, and not every one. The repertoire holds nearly 400,000 clones, with over 75% as singletons. Noted treatment: about 20 received Ad26.COV2.S at low or high dose, single or two shots; a few received placebo; per-sample allocation not given. Repertoires come from day 63 after the first vaccine or placebo injection. Immunization relied on an Ad26 vector, which expressed Wuhan-strain SARS-CoV-2 spike. These data originate in a study of Ad26.COV2.S vaccination and SARS-CoV-2 variants. The trim removed 7 bases at V and 4 bases at J, leaving 8 bases unmatched. Per the germline V gene, CDR1 is MNHEY and CDR2 is SVGAGI. The CDR3 is made up of 14 amino acids.

The sequence came from a person aged 18 to 59 who received the Ad26.COV2.S COVID-19 vaccine or a placebo. The chain employs TRBV6-5 and TRBJ1-2, with 8 bases lining up with TRBD1. The source was peripheral blood, collected in a trial of Ad26.COV2.S vaccine versus placebo. CDR3 bases: TGTGCCAGCACCAACCCCGGACAGGGCTATGGCTACACCTTC. Amino acid sequence: CASTNPGQGYGYTF.